This is a list of T cell receptor beta chains from one sample in a study of cytomegalovirus exposure and HLA in healthy donors. The protocol was immunoSEQ multiplex PCR, while the TCRdb copy is restricted to in-frame clones and leaves out a portion. The table records 200,000 or so clones, more than 65% of them present only once. The sequencing sample was made of PBMCs. The source is a woman in her thirties in good health and CMV-seropositive. Each CDR3 is given with its conserved first and last residue. The D gene is left open where the match is weak. Part of the rows lack a size; the others show once, few, many or a class for expanded clones.

-	-	TRBV7-3	TRBJ2-2	TGTGCCAGCAGCTTATTGGCCGGGGACACCGGGGAGCTGTTTTTT	CASSLLAGDTGELFF
-	TRBD1	TRBV27	TRBJ1-3	TGTGCCAGCAGTCCGGCGGGACAGGGGATAAGAAACACCATATATTTT	CASSPAGQGIRNTIYF
-	TRBD2	TRBV5-1	TRBJ2-1	TGCGCCAGCAGCTTGTCTCCTTGGGCGGGAGCGGCCTACAATGAGCAGTTCTTC	CASSLSPWAGAAYNEQFF
-	-	TRBV25-1	TRBJ2-3	TGTGCCAGCAGTGGGGCAAACACAGATACGCAGTATTTT	CASSGANTDTQYF
-	TRBD1	TRBV19	TRBJ1-2	TGTGCCAGTAGCGTTACAGGGGGCGCGGGTGGCTACACCTTC	CASSVTGGAGGYTF
-	TRBD1	TRBV5-4	TRBJ2-7	TGTGCCAGCAGACAGGGGGCGAAACAGTACTTC	CASRQGAKQYF
-	-	TRBV5-6	TRBJ2-5	TGTGCCAGCAGCTATCTGAGGGGGCAAGAGACCCAGTACTTC	CASSYLRGQETQYF
-	-	TRBV5-1	TRBJ2-3	TGCGCCAGCAGCTTGGGAGGGTCCAGCACAGATACGCAGTATTTT	CASSLGGSSTDTQYF
-	-	TRBV27	TRBJ2-1	TGTGCCAGCAGCCCCGTTAGCGGTGTTGAAGCCAATGAGCAGTTCTTC	CASSPVSGVEANEQFF
-	TRBD1	TRBV5-1	TRBJ2-7	TGCGCCAGCAGACAAGACAGGGCCTACGAGCAGTACTTC	CASRQDRAYEQYF
-	-	TRBV6-5	TRBJ2-3	TGTGCCAGCAGTTACGTAAGGGGAGATACGCAGTATTTT	CASSYVRGDTQYF
once	TRBD1	TRBV28	TRBJ1-3	TGTGCCAGTTGGGGGACAGGGGCTGGAAACACCATATATTTT	CASWGTGAGNTIYF
-	-	TRBV19	TRBJ2-3	TGTGCCAGTAGTACGGACAGCAGTACGCAGTATTTT	CASSTDSSTQYF
-	TRBD1	TRBV12-5	TRBJ1-1	TGTGCTAGTGGATCACAGGGGAGAGCTTTCTTT	CASGSQGRAFF
-	-	TRBV7-9	TRBJ1-5	TGTGCCAGCAGCTTAGGAGTGGAGATTAGCAATCAGCCCCAGCATTTT	CASSLGVEISNQPQHF
-	TRBD1	TRBV27	TRBJ2-7	TGTGCCAGCAGTTTTGGGACAGGGGCCCTTGAGCAGTACTTC	CASSFGTGALEQYF
-	TRBD2	TRBV11-3	TRBJ2-3	TGTGCCAGCAGCTTAGGACTAGCGGGAGGGCCAGATACGCAGTATTTT	CASSLGLAGGPDTQYF
-	-	TRBV7-8	TRBJ2-7	TGTGCCAGCAGCTTAAGCGGTACAGCGATCCGGTACGAGCAGTACTTC	CASSLSGTAIRYEQYF
-	-	TRBV5-1	TRBJ1-1	TGCGCCAGCAGCTTGGATCAGACTATGAACACTGAAGCTTTCTTT	CASSLDQTMNTEAFF
-	TRBD1	TRBV5-1	TRBJ1-2	TGCGCCAGCAGCTTGGCCGGGACAGGGGTGGATGGCTACACCTTC	CASSLAGTGVDGYTF
-	TRBD1	TRBV6-1	TRBJ2-1	TGTGCCAGCAGTCCGCGGACAGGGCCTGAGCAGTTCTTC	CASSPRTGPEQFF
-	-	TRBV6-1	TRBJ2-5	TGTGCCAGCAGTCGCGGACTGAACCAAGAGACCCAGTACTTC	CASSRGLNQETQYF
-	-	TRBV5-6	TRBJ1-1	TGTGCCAGCAGCTTGTTAAGGGGTCCCAGTCAATACACTGAAGCTTTCTTT	CASSLLRGPSQYTEAFF
-	TRBD2	TRBV29-1	TRBJ2-1	TGCAGCGTACGACGGGAGGCGTCCCCCTCTCACTACAATGAGCAGTTCTTC	CSVRREASPSHYNEQFF
-	TRBD1	TRBV15	TRBJ2-7	TGTGCCACCAGCAGAGGAGAGGGTAAGGGGACAGGGCAGTACTTC	CATSRGEGKGTGQYF
-	-	TRBV19	TRBJ1-5	TGTGCCAGTAGTATCCAGTATCAGCCCCAGCATTTT	CASSIQYQPQHF
-	TRBD2	TRBV28	TRBJ2-2	TGTGCCAGCAGCCCCGCTAGCGGTACCGGGGAGCTGTTTTTT	CASSPASGTGELFF
few	TRBD1	TRBV5-4	TRBJ1-1	TGTGCCAGCAGCTTGGGGGGGACAGCTTCCGTTATGAACACTGAAGCTTTCTTT	CASSLGGTASVMNTEAFF
-	-	TRBV7-8	TRBJ2-7	TGTGCCAGCAGCCCAGGAGGGGCGTCCTACGAGCAGTACTTC	CASSPGGASYEQYF
-	TRBD2	TRBV7-8	TRBJ2-3	TGTGCCAGCAGCTTAGGCTCCGGCGCGGGAGGGCCTTCAGATACGCAGTATTTT	CASSLGSGAGGPSDTQYF
-	-	TRBV4-1	TRBJ2-7	TGCGCCAGCAGCCACTTCTTGGAGGGTTACGAGCAGTACTTC	CASSHFLEGYEQYF
-	TRBD2	TRBV6-5	TRBJ2-7	TGTGCCAGCAGCACCGGACTAGCGGGAGGGGACGAGCAGTACTTC	CASSTGLAGGDEQYF
-	-	TRBV6-5	TRBJ1-5	TGTGCCAGCAGTTTTTCTTCGACAGGCTTCGATCAGCCCCAGCATTTT	CASSFSSTGFDQPQHF
-	-	TRBV5-4	TRBJ2-3	TGTGCCAGCAGCGTCCGTCAGGGAATGGCAGATACGCAGTATTTT	CASSVRQGMADTQYF
-	TRBD1	TRBV6-1	TRBJ2-5	TGTGCCAGCAGAACAGGGGGCGGAGAGACCCAGTACTTC	CASRTGGGETQYF
-	-	TRBV27	TRBJ1-5	TGTGCCAGCAGACGGGGGATCAGTCAGCCCCAGCATTTT	CASRRGISQPQHF
once	-	TRBV5-1	TRBJ2-7	TGCGCCAGCAGCTTGTGGGGGGACGCTGGCAGCGAGCAGTACTTC	CASSLWGDAGSEQYF
-	-	TRBV6-6	TRBJ2-5	TGTGCCAGCAGTTTGACAGGTGGGGGGACCCAGTACTTC	CASSLTGGGTQYF
-	TRBD2	TRBV6-5	TRBJ2-5	TGTGCCAGCAGCAGTAGCGGGAGGACACAAGAGACCCAGTACTTC	CASSSSGRTQETQYF
-	-	TRBV5-1	TRBJ1-2	TGCGCCAGCCGCTCCGGACAGTCCTATGGCTACACCTTC	CASRSGQSYGYTF
few	-	TRBV28	TRBJ1-5	TGTGCCACCCAGGACAGAGTGAGCAATCAGCCCCAGCATTTT	CATQDRVSNQPQHF
-	TRBD2	TRBV2	TRBJ2-5	TGTGCCAGCAGAGCCGGGACTAGCGAGACCCAGTACTTC	CASRAGTSETQYF
-	TRBD1	TRBV25-1	TRBJ2-1	TGTGCCAGCAGTGAGGACAGGGTCCACAATGAGCAGTTCTTC	CASSEDRVHNEQFF
-	TRBD1	TRBV14	TRBJ2-7	TGTGCCAGCAGCGTTAACCGGGACAGGTCCTACGAGCAGTACTTC	CASSVNRDRSYEQYF
-	-	TRBV5-1	TRBJ2-7	TGCGCCAGCAGATCCCGCGGGATAGGCTCCTACGAGCAGTACTTC	CASRSRGIGSYEQYF
-	-	TRBV6-5	TRBJ2-3	TGTGCCAGCACGTCGAGCACAGATACGCAGTATTTT	CASTSSTDTQYF
few	TRBD2	TRBV29-1	TRBJ2-7	TGCAGCGTTGAGGGGGGGATCCACGAGCAGTACTTC	CSVEGGIHEQYF
few	-	TRBV15	TRBJ2-5	TGTGCCACCAGCAGGATGGCGGGACAAGAGACCCAGTACTTC	CATSRMAGQETQYF
-	-	TRBV9	TRBJ2-7	TGTGCCAGCAGCGTAGGACTTGAAACCTACGAGCAGTACTTC	CASSVGLETYEQYF
-	TRBD2	TRBV29-1	TRBJ2-7	TGCAGCGTTGAATTGGTAGCGGGAGACGGGGAGCAGTACTTC	CSVELVAGDGEQYF
-	-	TRBV4-1	TRBJ2-1	TGCGCCAGCAGCCCCCTTTCGGCGGGTTTATCCTACAATGAGCAGTTCTTC	CASSPLSAGLSYNEQFF
-	TRBD1	TRBV6-5	TRBJ1-1	TGTGCCAGCAGCCGATCCACAGGGGCGGCTAGCGCTTTCTTT	CASSRSTGAASAFF
once	TRBD2	TRBV5-1	TRBJ2-1	TGCGCCAGCAGCTTGTGGACTAGCGGTGACTCCTACAATGAGCAGTTCTTC	CASSLWTSGDSYNEQFF
-	-	TRBV6-5	TRBJ2-7	TGTGCCAGCAGCCCTGGACACATCTACGAGCAGTACTTC	CASSPGHIYEQYF
-	-	TRBV29-1	TRBJ2-1	TGCAGCGTTGATGGTTCTCTAGAAGACAATGAGCAGTTCTTC	CSVDGSLEDNEQFF